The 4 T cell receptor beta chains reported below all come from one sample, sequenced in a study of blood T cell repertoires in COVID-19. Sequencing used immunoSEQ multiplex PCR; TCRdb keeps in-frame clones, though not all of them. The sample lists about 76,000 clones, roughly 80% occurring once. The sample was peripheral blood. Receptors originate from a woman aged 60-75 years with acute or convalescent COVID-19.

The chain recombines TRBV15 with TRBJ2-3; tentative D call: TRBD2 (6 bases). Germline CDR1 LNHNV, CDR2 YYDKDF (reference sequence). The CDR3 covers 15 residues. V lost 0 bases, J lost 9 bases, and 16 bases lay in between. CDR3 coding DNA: TGTGCCACCAGCAGAGATGGGGCGGGGAAGGGGACGCAGTATTTT. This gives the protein CATSRDGAGKGTQYF.

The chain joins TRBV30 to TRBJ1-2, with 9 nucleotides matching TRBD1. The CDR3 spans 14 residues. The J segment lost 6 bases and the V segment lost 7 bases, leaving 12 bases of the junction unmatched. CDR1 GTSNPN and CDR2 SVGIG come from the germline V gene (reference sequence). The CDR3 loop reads CAFLDRGVLDGYTF. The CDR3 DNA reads TGTGCCTTCCTGGACAGGGGAGTATTAGATGGCTACACCTTC.

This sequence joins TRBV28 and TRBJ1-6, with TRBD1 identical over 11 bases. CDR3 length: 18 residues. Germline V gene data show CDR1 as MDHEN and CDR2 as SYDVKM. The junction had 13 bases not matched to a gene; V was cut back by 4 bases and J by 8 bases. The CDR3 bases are TGTGCCAGCAGTTCCTACTTCGGGGACAGGGGGATTCATTCACCCCTCCACTTT. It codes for CASSSYFGDRGIHSPLHF.

The CDR3 DNA reads TGTGCCAGCAGTTACTCGGGCCAGGGCAATCAGCCCCAGCATTTT. This gives the protein CASSYSGQGNQPQHF. The chain has TRBV6-2 or TRBV6-3 and TRBJ1-5; no clear D gene. The CDR3 consists of 15 residues. V was pared by 0 bases and J by 2 bases, with 8 bases between. The V gene's germline CDR1 is MNHEY and CDR2 SVGEGT.